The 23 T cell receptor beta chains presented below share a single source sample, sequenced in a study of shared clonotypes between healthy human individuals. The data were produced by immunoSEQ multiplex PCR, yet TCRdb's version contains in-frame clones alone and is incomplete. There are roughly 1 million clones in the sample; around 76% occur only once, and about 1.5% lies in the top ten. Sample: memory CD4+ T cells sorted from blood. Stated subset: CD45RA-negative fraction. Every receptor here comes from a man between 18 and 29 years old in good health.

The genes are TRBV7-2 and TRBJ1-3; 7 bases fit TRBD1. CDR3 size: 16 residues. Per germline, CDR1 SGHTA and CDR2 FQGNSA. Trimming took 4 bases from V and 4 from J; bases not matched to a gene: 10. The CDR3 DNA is TGTGCCAGCAGCTCGTCCAGGGGGAGATCCGGAAACACCATATATTTT. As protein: CASSSSRGRSGNTIYF.

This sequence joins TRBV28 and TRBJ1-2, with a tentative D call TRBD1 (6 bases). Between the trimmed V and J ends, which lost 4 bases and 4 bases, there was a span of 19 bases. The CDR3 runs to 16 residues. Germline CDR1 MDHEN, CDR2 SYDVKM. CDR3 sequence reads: CASSSYSGGEGYGYTF. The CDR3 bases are TGTGCCAGCAGTTCATATTCCGGGGGCGAGGGCTATGGCTACACCTTC.

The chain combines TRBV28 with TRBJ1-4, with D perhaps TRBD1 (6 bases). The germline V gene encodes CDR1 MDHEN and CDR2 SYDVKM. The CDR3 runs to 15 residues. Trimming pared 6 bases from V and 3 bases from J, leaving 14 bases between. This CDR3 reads CASRLTGRANEKLFF. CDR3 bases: TGTGCCAGCAGGCTTACAGGGAGGGCTAATGAAAAACTGTTTTTT. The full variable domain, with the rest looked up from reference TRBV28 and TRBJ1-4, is DVKVTQSSRYLVKRTGEKVFLECVQDMDHENMFWYRQDPGLGLRLIYFSYDVKMKEKGDIPEGYSVSREKKERFSLILESASTNQTSMYLCASRLTGRANEKLFFGSGTQLSVL.

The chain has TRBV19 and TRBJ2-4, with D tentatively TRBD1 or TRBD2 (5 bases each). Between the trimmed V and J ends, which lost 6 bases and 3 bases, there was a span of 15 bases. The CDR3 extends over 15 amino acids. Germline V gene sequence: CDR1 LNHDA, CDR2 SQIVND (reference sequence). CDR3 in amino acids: CASSRDPYGKNIQYF. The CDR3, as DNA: TGTGCCAGTAGCCGGGACCCGTACGGCAAAAACATTCAGTACTTC.

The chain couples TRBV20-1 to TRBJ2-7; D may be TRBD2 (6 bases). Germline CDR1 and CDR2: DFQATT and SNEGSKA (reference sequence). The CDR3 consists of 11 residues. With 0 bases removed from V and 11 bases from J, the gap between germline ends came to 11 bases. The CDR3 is CSAREGEAEYF. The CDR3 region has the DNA TGCAGTGCTAGAGAAGGGGAGGCTGAGTACTTC.

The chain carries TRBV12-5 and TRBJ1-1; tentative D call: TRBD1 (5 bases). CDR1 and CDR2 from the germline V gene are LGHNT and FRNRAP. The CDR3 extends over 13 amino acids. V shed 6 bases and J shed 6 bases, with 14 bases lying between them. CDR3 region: CASGIQVGSEAFF. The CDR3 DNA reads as TGTGCTAGTGGGATACAGGTGGGGTCTGAAGCTTTCTTT. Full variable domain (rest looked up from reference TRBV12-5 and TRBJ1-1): DARVTQTPRHKVTEMGQEVTMRCQPILGHNTVFWYRQTMMQGLELLAYFRNRAPLDDSGMPKDRFSAEMPDATLATLKIQPSEPRDSAVYFCASGIQVGSEAFFGQGTRLTVV.

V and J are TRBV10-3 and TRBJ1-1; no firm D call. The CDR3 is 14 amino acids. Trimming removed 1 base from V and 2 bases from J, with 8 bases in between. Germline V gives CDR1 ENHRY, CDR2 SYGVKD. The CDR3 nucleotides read TGTGCCATCAGTGAGTTTACAGCAAACACTGAAGCTTTCTTT. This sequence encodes CAISEFTANTEAFF.

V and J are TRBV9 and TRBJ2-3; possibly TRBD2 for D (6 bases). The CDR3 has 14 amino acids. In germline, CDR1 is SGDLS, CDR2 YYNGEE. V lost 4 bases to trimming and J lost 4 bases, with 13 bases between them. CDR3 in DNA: TGTGCCAGCAGCCTAAGCGGGCCTCCAGATACGCAGTATTTT. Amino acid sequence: CASSLSGPPDTQYF.

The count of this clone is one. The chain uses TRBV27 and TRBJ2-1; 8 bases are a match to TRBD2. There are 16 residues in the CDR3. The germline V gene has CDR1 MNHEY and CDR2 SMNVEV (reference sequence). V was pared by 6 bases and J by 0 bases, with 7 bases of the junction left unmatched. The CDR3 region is CASRGYSGDSYNEQFF. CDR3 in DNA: TGTGCCAGCAGGGGCTATAGCGGGGACTCCTACAATGAGCAGTTCTTC.

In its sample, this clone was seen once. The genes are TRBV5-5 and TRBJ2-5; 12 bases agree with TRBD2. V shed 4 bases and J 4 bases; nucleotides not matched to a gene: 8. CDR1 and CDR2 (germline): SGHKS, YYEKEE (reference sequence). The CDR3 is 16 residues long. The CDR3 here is CASSPPTSGSGETQYF. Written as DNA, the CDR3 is TGTGCCAGCAGCCCACCGACTAGCGGGAGTGGAGAGACCCAGTACTTC.

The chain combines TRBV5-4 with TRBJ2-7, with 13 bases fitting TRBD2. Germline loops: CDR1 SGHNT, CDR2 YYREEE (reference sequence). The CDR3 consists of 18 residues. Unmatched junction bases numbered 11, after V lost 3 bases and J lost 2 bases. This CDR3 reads CASSWTQKGLAGAYEQYF. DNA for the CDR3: TGTGCCAGCAGCTGGACCCAAAAAGGACTAGCGGGAGCCTACGAGCAGTACTTC.

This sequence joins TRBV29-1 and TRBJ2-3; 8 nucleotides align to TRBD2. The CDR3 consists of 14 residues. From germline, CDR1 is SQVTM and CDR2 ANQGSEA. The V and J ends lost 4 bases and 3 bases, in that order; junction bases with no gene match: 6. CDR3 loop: CSVGFSGATDTQYF. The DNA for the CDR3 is TGCAGCGTTGGTTTTAGCGGGGCTACAGATACGCAGTATTTT.

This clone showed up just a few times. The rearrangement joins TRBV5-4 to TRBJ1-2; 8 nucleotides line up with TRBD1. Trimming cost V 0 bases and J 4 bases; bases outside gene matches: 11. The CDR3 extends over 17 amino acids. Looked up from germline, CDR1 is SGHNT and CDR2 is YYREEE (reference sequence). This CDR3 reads CASSLDGQGITPYGYTF. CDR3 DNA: TGTGCCAGCAGCTTGGATGGACAGGGCATCACCCCCTATGGCTACACCTTC.

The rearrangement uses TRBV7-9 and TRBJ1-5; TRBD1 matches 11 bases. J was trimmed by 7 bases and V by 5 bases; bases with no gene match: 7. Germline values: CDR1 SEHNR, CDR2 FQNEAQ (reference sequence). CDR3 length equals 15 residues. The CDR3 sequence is CASSLGQGGDQPQHF. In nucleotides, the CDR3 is TGTGCCAGCAGCCTGGGACAGGGGGGCGACCAGCCCCAGCATTTT.

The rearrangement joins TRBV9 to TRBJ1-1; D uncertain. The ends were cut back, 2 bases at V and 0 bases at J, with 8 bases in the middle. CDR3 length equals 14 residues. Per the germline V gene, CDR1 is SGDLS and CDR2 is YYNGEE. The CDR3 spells CASSVRAVNTEAFF. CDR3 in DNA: TGTGCCAGCAGCGTTAGGGCGGTGAACACTGAAGCTTTCTTT.

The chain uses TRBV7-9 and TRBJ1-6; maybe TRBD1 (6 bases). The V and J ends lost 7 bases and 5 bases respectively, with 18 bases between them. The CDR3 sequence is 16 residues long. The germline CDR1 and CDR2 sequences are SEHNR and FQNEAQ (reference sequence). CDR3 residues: CASKLTGSSDNSPLHF. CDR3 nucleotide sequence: TGTGCCAGCAAGCTAACAGGGTCGTCGGATAATTCACCCCTCCACTTT.

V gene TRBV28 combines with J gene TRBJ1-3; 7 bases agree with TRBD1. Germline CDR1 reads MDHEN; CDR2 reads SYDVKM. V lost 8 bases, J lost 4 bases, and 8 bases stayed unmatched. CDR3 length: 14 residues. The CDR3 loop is CASLQQGRGNTIYF. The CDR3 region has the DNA TGTGCCAGCTTACAACAGGGGCGAGGAAACACCATATATTTT. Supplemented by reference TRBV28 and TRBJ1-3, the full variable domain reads DVKVTQSSRYLVKRTGEKVFLECVQDMDHENMFWYRQDPGLGLRLIYFSYDVKMKEKGDIPEGYSVSREKKERFSLILESASTNQTSMYLCASLQQGRGNTIYFGEGSWLTVV.

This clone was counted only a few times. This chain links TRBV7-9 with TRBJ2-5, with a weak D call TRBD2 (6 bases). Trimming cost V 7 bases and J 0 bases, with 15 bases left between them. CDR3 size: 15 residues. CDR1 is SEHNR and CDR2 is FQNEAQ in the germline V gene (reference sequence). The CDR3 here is CASTLSGGNQETQYF. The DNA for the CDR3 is TGTGCCAGCACCCTTAGCGGTGGGAACCAAGAGACCCAGTACTTC.

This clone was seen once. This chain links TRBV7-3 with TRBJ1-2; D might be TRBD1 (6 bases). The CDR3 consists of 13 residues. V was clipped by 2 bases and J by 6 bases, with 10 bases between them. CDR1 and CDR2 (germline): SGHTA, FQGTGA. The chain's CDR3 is CASSLQQGHGYTF. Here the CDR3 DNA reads TGTGCCAGCAGCTTACAACAGGGCCATGGCTACACCTTC.

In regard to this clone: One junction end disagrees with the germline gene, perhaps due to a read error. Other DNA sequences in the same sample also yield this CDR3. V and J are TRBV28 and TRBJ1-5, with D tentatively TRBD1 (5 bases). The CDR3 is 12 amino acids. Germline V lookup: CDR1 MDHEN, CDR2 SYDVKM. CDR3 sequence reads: CASSGKGQPQHF. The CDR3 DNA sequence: TGTGCCAGCTCAGGGAAGGGTCAGCCCCAACATTTT.

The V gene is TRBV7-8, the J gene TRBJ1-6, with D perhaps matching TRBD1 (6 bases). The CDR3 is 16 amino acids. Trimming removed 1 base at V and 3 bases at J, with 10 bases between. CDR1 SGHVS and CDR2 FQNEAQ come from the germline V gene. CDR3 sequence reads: CASSLDRVSYNSPLHF. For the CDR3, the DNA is TGTGCCAGCAGCTTAGACAGGGTGAGCTATAATTCACCCCTCCACTTT.

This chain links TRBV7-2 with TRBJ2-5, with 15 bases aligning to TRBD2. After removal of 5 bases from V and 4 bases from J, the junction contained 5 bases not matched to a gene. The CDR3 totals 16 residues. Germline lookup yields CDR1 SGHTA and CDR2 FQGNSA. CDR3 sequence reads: CASSPPGLAGGETQYF. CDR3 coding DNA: TGTGCCAGCAGCCCACCGGGACTAGCGGGAGGAGAGACCCAGTACTTC.

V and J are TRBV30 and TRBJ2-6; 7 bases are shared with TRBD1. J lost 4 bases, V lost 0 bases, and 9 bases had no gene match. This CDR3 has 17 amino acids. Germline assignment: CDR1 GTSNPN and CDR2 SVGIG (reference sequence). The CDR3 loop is CAWSVRQGKAGANVLTF. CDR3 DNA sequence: TGTGCCTGGAGTGTAAGACAGGGTAAAGCAGGGGCCAACGTCCTGACTTTC.